Shown below are 16 T cell receptor beta chains from a single sample sequenced in a study of blood T cell repertoires in COVID-19. Measured with immunoSEQ multiplex PCR; TCRdb has only the in-frame clones, and not every one. The sample holds about 130,000 clones, about 80% seen once. The sequencing sample was made of PBMCs or T cells enriched from blood (not recorded which). These receptors were taken from a middle-aged man who had recovered from COVID-19.

The V and J genes are TRBV18 and TRBJ2-3, with 11 nucleotides matching TRBD2. With V trimmed by 3 bases and J by 1 base, 6 bases remained unmatched. The CDR3 has 17 amino acids. Germline V CDR1 and CDR2: KGHSH, LQKENI. CDR3 nucleotide sequence: TGTGCCAGCTCACCCTCTATGACTAGCGGGGGCACAGATACGCAGTATTTT. This translates into CASSPSMTSGGTDTQYF.

The chain recombines TRBV7-2 with TRBJ1-5; 9 bases agree with TRBD1. The V gene's germline CDR1 is SGHTA and CDR2 FQGNSA. The V gene end was trimmed by 5 bases and the J gene end by 4 bases; junction bases not matched to a gene: 3. The CDR3 spans 14 residues. The CDR3 region has the DNA TGTGCCAGCAGCCTGGACAGGGGAAATCAGCCCCAGCATTTT. Protein product: CASSLDRGNQPQHF. Full variable domain (missing parts from reference TRBV7-2 and TRBJ1-5): GAGVSQSPSNKVTEKGKDVELRCDPISGHTALYWYRQSLGQGLEFLIYFQGNSAPDKSGLPSDRFSAERTGGSVSTLTIQRTQQEDSAVYLCASSLDRGNQPQHFGDGTRLSIL.

The chain recombines TRBV11-2 with TRBJ2-7; possibly TRBD1 for D (6 bases). Trimming took 0 bases from V and 0 from J, leaving 12 bases between them. Looked up from germline, CDR1 is SGHAT and CDR2 is FQNNGV. This CDR3 comprises 16 residues. The CDR3 reads CASSLDRGRGSYEQYF. DNA of the CDR3: TGTGCCAGCAGCTTAGATCGTGGCAGGGGCTCCTACGAGCAGTACTTC.

For the CDR3, the DNA is TGTGCCAGTAGAAACAGGGCCAAGGGTGAAAAACTGTTTTTT. Protein product: CASRNRAKGEKLFF. The chain combines TRBV19 with TRBJ1-4; TRBD1 is a possible D gene (6 bases). CDR3 length equals 14 residues. V lost 6 bases, J lost 7 bases, and 15 bases lay in between. CDR1 and CDR2 (germline): LNHDA, SQIVND (reference sequence).

V and J are TRBV13 and TRBJ2-7; 7 nucleotides align to TRBD2. Germline trimming cut 5 bases from V and 6 bases from J; bases unmatched to any gene: 13. The CDR3 has 15 amino acids. CDR1 is PRHDT and CDR2 is FYEKMQ in the germline V gene (reference sequence). The CDR3 DNA sequence: TGTGCCAGCAGCCCAAAGGGGACTACGGGTGTCGAGCAGTACTTC. Encoded protein: CASSPKGTTGVEQYF.

The CDR3 protein is CASSQTSGGTEETQYF. CDR3 coding DNA: TGTGCCAGCAGCCAGACTAGCGGGGGGACCGAAGAGACCCAGTACTTC. The chain is built from TRBV4-2 and TRBJ2-5, with 13 bases fitting TRBD2. Germline lookup yields CDR1 LGHNA and CDR2 YNFKEQ. V trimming: 3 bases; J trimming: 3 bases; junction bases outside the gene matches: 4. This CDR3 comprises 16 residues.

The genes are TRBV6-2 or TRBV6-3 and TRBJ1-1; 11 bases match TRBD1. Germline lookup yields CDR1 MNHEY and CDR2 SVGEGT. The length of the CDR3 is 12 residues. V was pared by 4 bases and J by 8 bases, with 0 bases of the junction left unmatched. CDR3: CASSWDRGEAFF. The CDR3 DNA sequence: TGTGCCAGCAGTTGGGACAGGGGGGAAGCTTTCTTT.

This chain connects TRBV3-1 (or the pseudogene TRBV3-2) to TRBJ2-1; D is perhaps TRBD1 (5 bases). Trimming removed 4 bases from V and 10 bases from J, with 8 bases in between. The CDR3 sequence is 11 residues long. Per germline, CDR1 LGHDT and CDR2 YNNKEL (reference sequence). The CDR3 nucleotides read TGTGCCAGCAGCCTTAGACAGGAGCAGTTCTTC. Its translation: CASSLRQEQFF.

The chain employs TRBV4-3 and TRBJ1-2, with D perhaps matching TRBD1 (6 bases). V was cut by 2 bases and J by 5 bases, with 12 bases left in between. The CDR3 is 14 residues long. Germline values: CDR1 LGHNA, CDR2 YSLEER. CDR3 sequence reads: CASSQIQGKYGYTF. The CDR3 region has the DNA TGCGCCAGCAGCCAAATACAGGGAAAGTATGGCTACACCTTC.

The chain carries TRBV11-2 and TRBJ2-2; D may be TRBD1 (5 bases). The CDR3 totals 13 residues. Germline CDR1 reads SGHAT; CDR2 reads FQNNGV. Trimming pared 6 bases from V and 4 bases from J, leaving 9 bases between. CDR3 DNA sequence: TGTGCCAGCAGTTTCAGGGTCACCGGGGAGCTGTTTTTT. This encodes CASSFRVTGELFF. Full variable domain (remainder filled in from reference TRBV11-2 and TRBJ2-2): EAGVAQSPRYKIIEKRQSVAFWCNPISGHATLYWYQQILGQGPKLLIQFQNNGVVDDSQLPKDRFSAERLKGVDSTLKIQPAKLEDSAVYLCASSFRVTGELFFGEGSRLTVL.

J is TRBJ1-2 and V is TRBV5-1; 7 bases map to TRBD1. Germline CDR1 reads SGHRS; CDR2 reads YFSETQ. CDR3 length: 17 amino acids. V was clipped by 4 bases and J by 4 bases; unmatched bases: 16. The CDR3 loop reads CASSLTGLRSRGYGYTF. In DNA, the CDR3 is TGCGCCAGCAGCCTGACAGGGTTAAGGTCTCGTGGCTATGGCTACACCTTC.

This clone was counted between two and nine times. CDR3 in amino acids: CASIDQGDGYTF. DNA for the CDR3: TGTGCCAGCATCGACCAGGGGGATGGCTACACCTTC. The chain has TRBV5-4 and TRBJ1-2; 7 bases agree with TRBD1. V was pared by 6 bases and J by 6 bases, with 5 bases of the junction left unmatched. CDR3 length equals 12 residues. Germline CDR1 reads SGHNT; CDR2 reads YYREEE (reference sequence). Complete variable domain (other parts from reference TRBV5-4 and TRBJ1-2): ETGVTQSPTHLIKTRGQQVTLRCSSQSGHNTVSWYQQALGQGPQFIFQYYREEENGRGNFPPRFSGLQFPNYSSELNVNALELDDSALYLCASIDQGDGYTFGSGTRLTVV.

The chain employs TRBV9 and TRBJ2-5, with 9 bases aligning to TRBD1. The V gene end was trimmed by 2 bases and the J gene end by 0 bases; junction bases not matched to a gene: 8. This CDR3 contains 17 residues. Germline CDR1 reads SGDLS; CDR2 reads YYNGEE. CDR3: CASSVGLGQGNQETQYF. The CDR3 DNA reads TGTGCCAGCAGCGTCGGGCTGGGACAGGGTAACCAAGAGACCCAGTACTTC.

This clone was detected once. The genes are TRBV7-6 and TRBJ2-1; TRBD2 aligns across 15 bases. The J segment lost 13 bases and the V segment lost 5 bases, leaving 12 bases of the junction unmatched. Germline V gene sequence: CDR1 SGHVS, CDR2 FNYEAQ. The CDR3 sequence is 16 residues long. The CDR3 sequence: CASSGPGLAGGRLQFF. CDR3 DNA: TGTGCCAGCAGCGGACCGGGACTAGCGGGGGGTCGACTTCAGTTCTTC.

The chain employs TRBV30 and TRBJ2-7, with 7 bases that match TRBD1. The CDR3 has 16 residues. Germline V gene sequence: CDR1 GTSNPN, CDR2 SVGIG (reference sequence). J lost 1 base, V lost 1 base, and 10 bases had no gene match. Here the CDR3 reads CAWSGAGGLRSYEQYF. In DNA form, the CDR3 reads TGTGCCTGGAGTGGGGCAGGGGGTCTTAGATCCTACGAGCAGTACTTC.

This chain's CDR3 is CASSYGTASSSYEQYF. DNA for the CDR3: TGTGCCAGCAGTTACGGGACAGCCTCGAGCTCCTACGAGCAGTACTTC. V is TRBV6-5 and J is TRBJ2-7, with TRBD1 matching over 7 bases. Germline V gene data show CDR1 as MNHEY and CDR2 as SVGAGI. The CDR3 is 16 residues long. With 2 bases clipped from V and 0 bases from J, the junction kept 7 bases outside the gene matches.